This TCR beta chain was profiled in a study of early T cells in non-severe SARS-CoV-2 infection. Tagging with unique molecular identifiers was applied to individual cDNA molecules. A single record per CDR3 protein comes from TCRdb applying MiXCR to the 5' RACE reads. The sample includes 36,000 or so distinct CDR3 sequences, around 4.1% of them seen just once. The germline gives CDR1 MGHRA, CDR2 YSYEKL. V was shortened by 2 bases and J by 3 bases, with 8 bases between the two germline ends. This CDR3 contains 14 residues. This clonotype was sampled from an adult who was a healthcare worker with PCR-confirmed SARS-CoV-2 infection or an uninfected control (not recorded which). The V and J genes are TRBV4-1 and TRBJ1-5; tentative D call: TRBD1 (5 bases). The material sequenced was whole blood. CDR3 nucleotide sequence: TGCGCCAGCAGCCAAATGACAGTCAATCAGCCCCAGCATTTT. Protein: CASSQMTVNQPQHF.